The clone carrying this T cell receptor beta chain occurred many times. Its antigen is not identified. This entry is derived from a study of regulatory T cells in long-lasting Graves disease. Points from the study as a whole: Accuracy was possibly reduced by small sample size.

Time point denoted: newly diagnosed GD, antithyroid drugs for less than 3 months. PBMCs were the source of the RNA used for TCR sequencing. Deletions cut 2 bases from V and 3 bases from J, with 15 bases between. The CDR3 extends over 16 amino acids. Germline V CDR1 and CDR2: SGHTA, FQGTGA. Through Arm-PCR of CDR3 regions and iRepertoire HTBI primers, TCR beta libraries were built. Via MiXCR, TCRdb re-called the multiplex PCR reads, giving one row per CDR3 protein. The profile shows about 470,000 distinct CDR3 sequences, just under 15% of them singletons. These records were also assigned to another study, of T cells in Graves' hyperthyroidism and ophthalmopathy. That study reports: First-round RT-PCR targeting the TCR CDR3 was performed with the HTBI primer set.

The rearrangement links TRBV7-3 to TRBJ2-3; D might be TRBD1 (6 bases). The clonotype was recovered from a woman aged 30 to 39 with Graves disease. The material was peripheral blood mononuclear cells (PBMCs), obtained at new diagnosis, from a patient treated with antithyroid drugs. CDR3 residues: CASSLPPPQGTDTQYF. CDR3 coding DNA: TGTGCCAGCAGCTTACCGCCCCCTCAGGGGACAGATACGCAGTATTTT.